This T cell receptor beta chain was sequenced for a study of blood T cells in healthy people across ages. Whole-study results and caveats: Age showed a roughly linear inverse relationship with TCR beta diversity per million T cells. Higher diversity and more naive CD4+ cells were features of long-lived donors, compared to aged donors. No conclusive comparison of naive versus antigen-experienced cells was possible with unsorted PBMCs.

The CDR3 is made up of 13 amino acids. Germline V gene data show CDR1 as DFQATT and CDR2 as SNEGSKA (reference sequence). V lost 0 bases, J lost 5 bases, and 8 bases lay in between. A second PCR, run for about 7 to 11 cycles, used a sample-barcoded 5' primer plus a J-beta primer mix. Each CDR3 protein gets one entry after TCRdb re-called the 5' RACE reads with MiXCR. The data show roughly 730,000 distinct CDR3 sequences, about 56% seen once. Comment on this clonotype: Its target is not known.

The study isolated at least 7 million PBMCs from each sample. Sequenced: blood. This sequence was found in a man aged 40-49 years in good health. The genes are TRBV20-1 and TRBJ1-5; no clear D gene. CDR3 sequence: CSAREDLYQPQHF. In DNA form, the CDR3 reads TGCAGTGCTAGAGAGGACCTATATCAGCCCCAGCATTTT.